This TCR beta chain was captured by sequencing in a study of CD8+ T cells in alopecia areata. cDNA reverse transcribed from extracted RNA served as the sequencing template. Sequencing used immunoSEQ multiplex PCR; TCRdb keeps in-frame clones, though not all of them. The sample yields around 97,000 clones, around 50% seen once. PBMCs were stained for CD3, CD4 and CD8, and CD4+ and CD8+ T cells were sorted. Comments on this clone: What it recognizes is unknown.

Study-wide findings and caveats: In patients, TCRs were shared less clearly than in mice, and HLA may possibly be involved. Alopecia totalis/universalis scalp especially showed more expanded CD8+ clones than normal scalp.

Germline CDR1 and CDR2: GTSNPN and SVGIG (reference sequence). V dropped 3 bases and J dropped 2 bases, with 10 bases sitting between them. This CDR3 is 13 amino acids long. This receptor was identified in a human donor in good health. The gene calls are TRBV30 and TRBJ1-1; D perhaps matches TRBD1 (6 bases). The source material was CD4+ T cells sorted from blood. Here the CDR3 DNA reads TGTGCCTGGAGCCGGACAGTCAACACTGAAGCTTTCTTT. Translation: CAWSRTVNTEAFF.